What follows are 21 T cell receptor beta chains derived from one specimen sequenced in a study of Ad26.COV2.S vaccination and SARS-CoV-2 variants. Libraries were prepared by immunoSEQ multiplex PCR; TCRdb keeps only in-frame clonotypes and omits some of them. The sample yields more than 300,000 clones, about 86% seen once. Treatment given: some 19 received Ad26.COV2.S at low or high dose, single or two shots; 5 received placebo; per-sample allocation not given. Samples came from day 63 after the first vaccine or placebo injection. The starting material was peripheral blood, obtained in a trial of Ad26.COV2.S vaccine versus placebo. The receptors derive from a person between 18 and 60 years old who received the Ad26.COV2.S COVID-19 vaccine or a placebo.

V gene TRBV4-3 combines with J gene TRBJ1-2; 7 nucleotides agree with TRBD1. This CDR3 is 14 amino acids long. Trimming cost V 6 bases and J 7 bases; bases outside gene matches: 11. Germline-derived CDR1 and CDR2 are LGHNA and YSLEER. The CDR3 bases are TGCGCCAGCAGTCGGGACGGACAGGCGAGTGGCTACACCTTC. It codes for CASSRDGQASGYTF.

Worth noting for this clone: The sample carries other DNA sequences with the same CDR3. CDR3 in DNA: TGTGCCAGCTCACCAGGGGGCCGGGAGACCCAGTACTTC. This translates into CASSPGGRETQYF. This chain uses TRBV18 with TRBJ2-5, with D perhaps matching TRBD1 (6 bases). Germline-derived CDR1 and CDR2 are KGHSH and LQKENI. Trimming stripped 2 bases from V and 5 bases from J, with 9 bases between. The CDR3 runs 13 residues.

This clone was observed a single time. V and J are TRBV7-9 and TRBJ2-1; maybe TRBD2 (5 bases). CDR3 length: 12 amino acids. V was pared by 5 bases and J by 7 bases, with 9 bases between. CDR1 and CDR2 (germline): SEHNR, FQNEAQ (reference sequence). CDR3 protein: CASSPPGNEQFF. In DNA, the CDR3 is TGTGCCAGCAGCCCCCCGGGGAATGAGCAGTTCTTC.

The chain couples TRBV4-1 to TRBJ2-3; tentatively, D is TRBD1 (7 bases). Per germline, CDR1 MGHRA and CDR2 YSYEKL. Trimming shortened V by 0 bases and J by 8 bases, and 9 bases separated the two germline ends. This CDR3 comprises 13 residues. The DNA of the CDR3 is TGCGCCAGCAGCCAAGATCAGGGGGGTACGCAGTATTTT. Its protein is CASSQDQGGTQYF.

The chain couples TRBV6-2 or TRBV6-3 to TRBJ1-2, with TRBD1 identical over 7 bases. The CDR3 extends over 16 amino acids. Germline assignment: CDR1 MNHEY and CDR2 SVGEGT. V was pared by 4 bases and J by 4 bases, with 12 bases of the junction left unmatched. The CDR3 DNA reads TGTGCCAGCAGTTCCGGGTCGGGACAGAGCCTCTATGGCTACACCTTC. This translates into CASSSGSGQSLYGYTF.

This clone came up a few times. The chain combines TRBV30 with TRBJ2-3, with D possibly TRBD1 on 5 matching bases. Germline loops: CDR1 GTSNPN, CDR2 SVGIG (reference sequence). The CDR3 contains 11 residues. Deletions cut 7 bases from V and 4 bases from J, with 9 bases between. As DNA, the CDR3 is TGTGCCTACGCCAGGGCAGATACGCAGTATTTT. Encoded protein: CAYARADTQYF.

The chain is built from TRBV6-5 and TRBJ1-1, with D unclear. CDR1 is MNHEY and CDR2 is SVGAGI in the germline V gene. This CDR3 spans 14 amino acids. Trimming took off 9 bases at V and 2 bases at J, with 16 bases between the two ends. The CDR3 DNA sequence: TGTGCCAGTCAAAGAAGGGCCTCCAACACTGAAGCTTTCTTT. Encoded protein: CASQRRASNTEAFF.

CDR3 sequence (DNA): TGTGCCAGCAGTTTAGATCCCAGGGGAATGGGCTATAATTCACCCCTCCACTTT. It is translated as CASSLDPRGMGYNSPLHF. The chain links TRBV27 to TRBJ1-6, with D maybe TRBD1 (6 bases). The CDR3 has 18 residues. The germline CDR1 and CDR2 sequences are MNHEY and SMNVEV (reference sequence). V was trimmed by 2 bases and J by 3 bases, leaving 17 bases between them.

This clone was seen only a few times. The chain carries TRBV19 and TRBJ2-2, with D possibly TRBD2 on 6 matching bases. This CDR3 is built from 15 residues. V lost 5 bases, J lost 5 bases, and 15 bases lay in between. Germline V gene lookup returns CDR1 LNHDA and CDR2 SQIVND (reference sequence). The CDR3 sequence is CASSGGRAGTGELFF. The CDR3 bases are TGTGCCAGTAGTGGAGGCAGGGCGGGGACCGGGGAGCTGTTTTTT.

The chain couples TRBV2 to TRBJ1-2, with D maybe TRBD1 (5 bases). Trimming took off 4 bases at V and 7 bases at J, with 13 bases between the two ends. Germline CDR1 SNHLY, CDR2 FYNNEI. This CDR3 spans 13 amino acids. The CDR3 protein is CASSGTTESGYTF. CDR3 nucleotide sequence: TGTGCCAGCAGTGGGACGACAGAGTCTGGCTACACCTTC.

The CDR3: CASSPIGVQGAYEQYF. CDR3 coding DNA: TGTGCCAGCAGCCCCATAGGAGTTCAGGGCGCCTACGAGCAGTACTTC. V usage is TRBV11-2 and J usage is TRBJ2-7; weak D call: TRBD1 (5 bases). This CDR3 is 16 amino acids long. Trimming pared 5 bases from V and 2 bases from J, leaving 19 bases between. Per germline, CDR1 SGHAT and CDR2 FQNNGV.

The rearrangement links TRBV9 to TRBJ1-3; D is possibly TRBD1 (5 bases). Germline-derived CDR1 and CDR2 are SGDLS and YYNGEE. This CDR3 has 17 residues. Between the trimmed V and J ends, which lost 0 bases and 0 bases, there was a span of 13 bases. The CDR3 reads CASSVAERQLSGNTIYF. As DNA, the CDR3 is TGTGCCAGCAGCGTAGCCGAAAGACAGCTCTCTGGAAACACCATATATTTT. The full variable domain, with the rest looked up from reference TRBV9 and TRBJ1-3, is DSGVTQTPKHLITATGQRVTLRCSPRSGDLSVYWYQQSLDQGLQFLIQYYNGEERAKGNILERFSAQQFPDLHSELNLSSLELGDSALYFCASSVAERQLSGNTIYFGEGSWLTVV.

The rearrangement uses TRBV2 and TRBJ2-1; 8 bases fit TRBD2. The CDR3 is made up of 12 amino acids. Trimming cost V 5 bases and J 6 bases; bases outside gene matches: 0. Germline-derived CDR1 and CDR2 are SNHLY and FYNNEI. The CDR3 DNA follows: TGTGCCAGCAGTCTAGCGGGCAATGAGCAGTTCTTC. Its protein is CASSLAGNEQFF.

The chain combines TRBV6-2 or TRBV6-3 with TRBJ2-1; 12 nucleotides align to TRBD2. In germline, CDR1 is MNHEY, CDR2 SVGEGT. Trimming took 6 bases from V and 10 from J; bases not matched to a gene: 10. The CDR3 consists of 15 residues. In nucleotides, the CDR3 is TGTGCCAGCAGCCAAGGACTAGCGGGGCCGGGAGAGCAGTTCTTC. Amino acid sequence: CASSQGLAGPGEQFF.

This chain connects TRBV4-2 to TRBJ2-7; 7 bases line up with TRBD1. The CDR3 consists of 13 residues. Germline CDR1 reads LGHNA; CDR2 reads YNFKEQ. Trimming took 8 bases from V and 3 from J; bases not matched to a gene: 7. The CDR3 region is CASGRTGNYEQYF. CDR3 DNA sequence: TGTGCCAGCGGCCGGACAGGTAACTACGAGCAGTACTTC.

The chain links TRBV19 to TRBJ1-3; D uncertain. Germline lookup yields CDR1 LNHDA and CDR2 SQIVND (reference sequence). Trimming left V 4 bases short and J 2 bases short, with 15 bases between. This CDR3 is 16 amino acids long. CDR3 amino acids: CASSTLEGKTGNTIYF. The CDR3 DNA follows: TGTGCCAGTAGTACCCTCGAAGGGAAAACTGGAAACACCATATATTTT.

The chain employs TRBV7-2 and TRBJ2-4, with 10 bases matching TRBD1. The CDR3 runs 14 residues. Germline CDR1 and CDR2: SGHTA and FQGNSA. V gave up 5 bases and J gave up 11 bases; unmatched junction bases: 9. The DNA for the CDR3 is TGTGCCAGCAGCCCCGGGGACAGGGGCGGGCTTCAGTACTTC. This encodes CASSPGDRGGLQYF.

This chain joins TRBV6-2 or TRBV6-3 and TRBJ2-3; D might be TRBD1 (5 bases). Trimming stripped 3 bases from V and 1 base from J, with 17 bases between. Germline V CDR1 and CDR2: MNHEY, SVGEGT. The CDR3 is 17 residues long. CDR3 in amino acids: CASSYRAQGFRTDTQYF. The CDR3 DNA reads as TGTGCCAGCAGTTATCGGGCCCAGGGATTCCGCACAGATACGCAGTATTTT.

The V gene is TRBV3-1 (or the pseudogene TRBV3-2), the J gene TRBJ2-5; TRBD1 matches 7 bases. Germline V lookup: CDR1 LGHDT, CDR2 YNNKEL (reference sequence). The CDR3 is 14 residues long. V gave up 4 bases and J gave up 4 bases; unmatched junction bases: 6. The CDR3 here is CASSRRQGRETQYF. The CDR3 DNA follows: TGTGCCAGCAGCCGCCGACAGGGTCGAGAGACCCAGTACTTC.

The chain couples TRBV19 to TRBJ2-2; tentatively, D is TRBD2 (5 bases). The CDR3 has 12 amino acids. CDR1 and CDR2 (germline): LNHDA, SQIVND (reference sequence). V lost 7 bases, J lost 8 bases, and 11 bases lay in between. The CDR3 coding sequence is TGTGCCAGTACCTTGGGAGTAGGGGAGCTGTTTTTT. Translation gives CASTLGVGELFF. Looking up the rest from reference TRBV19 and TRBJ2-2 gives the full variable domain: DGGITQSPKYLFRKEGQNVTLSCEQNLNHDAMYWYRQDPGQGLRLIYYSQIVNDFQKGDIAEGYSVSREKKESFPLTVTSAQKNPTAFYLCASTLGVGELFFGEGSRLTVL.

The chain has TRBV5-8 and TRBJ1-3; TRBD1 matches 7 bases. The CDR3 is 18 amino acids. Germline-derived CDR1 and CDR2 are SGHTS and YDEGEE. V lost 0 bases to trimming and J lost 0 bases; unmatched junction nucleotides: 9. The DNA of the CDR3 is TGTGCCAGCAGCTTGGAAGCTTTCGCAGGGGGCTCTGGAAACACCATATATTTT. Its translation is CASSLEAFAGGSGNTIYF.